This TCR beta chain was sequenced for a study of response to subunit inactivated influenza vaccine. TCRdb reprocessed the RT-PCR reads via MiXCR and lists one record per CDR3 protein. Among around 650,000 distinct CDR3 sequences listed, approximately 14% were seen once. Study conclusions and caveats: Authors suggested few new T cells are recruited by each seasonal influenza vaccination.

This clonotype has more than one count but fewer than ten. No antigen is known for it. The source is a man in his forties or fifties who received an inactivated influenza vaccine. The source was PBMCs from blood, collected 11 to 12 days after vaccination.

In DNA, the CDR3 is TGTGCCACCAGCGCGGGAACTTGGACAGATACGCAGTATTTT. Translating gives CATSAGTWTDTQYF. The V and J genes are TRBV24-1 and TRBJ2-3; a possible D gene is TRBD2 (6 bases). The germline CDR1 and CDR2 sequences are KGHDR and SFDVKD. The CDR3 is made up of 14 amino acids. Deletions cut 7 bases from V and 3 bases from J, with 13 bases between.